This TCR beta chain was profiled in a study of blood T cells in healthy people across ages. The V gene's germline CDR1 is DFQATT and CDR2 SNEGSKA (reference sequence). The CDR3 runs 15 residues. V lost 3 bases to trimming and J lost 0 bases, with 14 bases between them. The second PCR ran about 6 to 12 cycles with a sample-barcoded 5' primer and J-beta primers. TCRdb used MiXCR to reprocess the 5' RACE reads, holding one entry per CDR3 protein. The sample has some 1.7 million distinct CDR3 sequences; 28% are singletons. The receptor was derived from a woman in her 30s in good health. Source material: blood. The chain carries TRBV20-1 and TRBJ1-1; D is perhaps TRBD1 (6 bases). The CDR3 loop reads CSARGDNALNTEAFF. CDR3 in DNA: TGCAGTGCTAGGGGGGACAACGCTTTGAACACTGAAGCTTTCTTT.